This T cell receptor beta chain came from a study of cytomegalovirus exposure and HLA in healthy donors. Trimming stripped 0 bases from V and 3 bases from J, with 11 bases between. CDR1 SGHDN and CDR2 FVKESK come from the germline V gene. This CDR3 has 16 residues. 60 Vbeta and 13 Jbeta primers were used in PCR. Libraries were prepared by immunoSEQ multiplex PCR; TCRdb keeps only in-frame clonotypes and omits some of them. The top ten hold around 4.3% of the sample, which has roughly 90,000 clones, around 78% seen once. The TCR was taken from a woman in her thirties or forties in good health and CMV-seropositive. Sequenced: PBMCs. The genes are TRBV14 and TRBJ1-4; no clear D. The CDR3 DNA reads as TGTGCCAGCAGCCAAGATTATCGGGGATCTAATGAAAAACTGTTTTTT. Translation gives CASSQDYRGSNEKLFF.